This T cell receptor beta chain originates from a study of beta chain features in type 1 diabetes. The V and J ends lost 4 bases and 2 bases, in that order; junction bases with no gene match: 1. Germline CDR1 reads SGHTA; CDR2 reads FQGNSA. The CDR3 length is 14 residues. Sequenced material consisted of expressed TCRB transcripts (all of the isolated RNA was reverse transcribed). Here immunoSEQ multiplex PCR was the method, and the copy in TCRdb shows in-frame clones only, minus some. The sample yields approximately 470,000 clones, over 25% seen once. The TCR was taken from a man between 18 and 29 years old in good health. The rearrangement joins TRBV7-2 to TRBJ2-3; 9 bases are shared with TRBD2. The sequencing input was naive CD4+ T cells from blood. The CDR3 DNA reads as TGTGCCAGCAGCTCGGGACTAGCCACAGATACGCAGTATTTT. It is translated as CASSSGLATDTQYF.